The 6 T cell receptor beta chains below were found in one sample sequenced in a study of T-cell memory formation after mild COVID-19. TCRdb used MiXCR to reprocess the 5' RACE reads, holding one entry per CDR3 protein. The sample holds some 210,000 distinct CDR3 sequences, 25% to 35% seen once. The sample taken for sequencing was PBMCs or a T cell subset sorted from them (not recorded which). These receptors were taken from an adult woman who had mild COVID-19 (a few samples of this study predate the infection). Cell type and time point are not known.

This clonotype was observed many times. The V call is TRBV7-7, the J call TRBJ1-1; D not resolved. V lost 3 bases and J 3 bases, leaving 8 bases between the germline ends. This CDR3 spans 13 amino acids. Germline CDR1 and CDR2: SSHAT and FNYEAQ (reference sequence). The CDR3 bases are TGTGCCAGCAGCTTCGGCGAGTACACTGAAGCTTTCTTT. It is translated as CASSFGEYTEAFF.

The chain links TRBV11-3 to TRBJ2-1, with TRBD1 matching 11 bases. CDR1 is SGHNT and CDR2 is YENEEA in the germline V gene. V was pared by 5 bases and J by 1 base, with 4 bases of the junction left unmatched. There are 16 residues in the CDR3. The DNA for the CDR3 is TGTGCCAGCAGCACCGGGACAGGGGGTTCCTACAATGAGCAGTTCTTC. Protein sequence: CASSTGTGGSYNEQFF.

This clonotype appeared a few times. The V gene is TRBV7-8, the J gene TRBJ2-3, with D possibly TRBD2 on 6 matching bases. The CDR3 totals 15 residues. V dropped 7 bases and J dropped 6 bases, with 20 bases sitting between them. CDR1 and CDR2 from the germline V gene are SGHVS and FQNEAQ. The CDR3 here is CASTPYAGQEDTQYF. The DNA of the CDR3 is TGTGCCAGCACCCCGTACGCGGGGCAAGAGGATACGCAGTATTTT.

The gene calls are TRBV18 and TRBJ2-5, with a possible D match to TRBD2 (6 bases). The CDR3 has 15 residues. The germline V gene has CDR1 KGHSH and CDR2 LQKENI. The ends were cut back, 5 bases at V and 3 bases at J, with 16 bases in the middle. The CDR3: CASSSQVEGEETQYF. The DNA for the CDR3 is TGTGCCAGCTCATCTCAGGTGGAGGGAGAAGAGACCCAGTACTTC.

The chain recombines TRBV4-2 with TRBJ1-2; D is ambiguous. Germline CDR1 and CDR2: LGHNA and YNFKEQ. Between the trimmed V and J ends, which lost 0 bases and 7 bases, there was a span of 9 bases. The CDR3 spans 13 residues. CDR3 nucleotides: TGTGCCAGCAGCCAAGAACAACCGGCTGGCTACACCTTC. Encoded protein: CASSQEQPAGYTF.

At least ten counts were recorded for this clonotype. The chain combines TRBV3-1 with TRBJ2-1; perhaps TRBD2 as D (6 bases). This CDR3 region has 16 residues. The germline V gene has CDR1 LGHDT and CDR2 YNNKEL (reference sequence). Trimming removed 0 bases from V and 0 bases from J, with 9 bases in between. The CDR3 DNA follows: TGTGCCAGCAGCCAAGACCCCGGGGGCTCCTACAATGAGCAGTTCTTC. Translation: CASSQDPGGSYNEQFF.